A selection of T cell receptor beta chains follows, all from one sample in a study of T cell changes during pregnancy in multiple sclerosis. Here immunoSEQ multiplex PCR was the method, and the copy in TCRdb shows in-frame clones only, minus some. The table lists over 25,000 clones, 89% of them singletons. This sample comprised CD8+ T cells from peripheral blood mononuclear cells, obtained in the second trimester of pregnancy. The receptors here all came from a female donor with multiple sclerosis, enrolled in a pregnancy study. Both conserved end residues are trimmed from each CDR3. Not all rows give a size; the values are once, few, many and, for expanded clones, a class.

>TRBV27|.
ASSLQPGTGGSYEQY
>TRBV7-9|.
ASSLPRLAEDTDTQY
>TRBV28|.
ASSFLGSGTSSEETQY
>TRBV6-1|.
ASSEMGSSYEQY
>TRBV6-4|few
ASSDAAGGPTDTQY
>TRBV11-2|.
ASSPRGLDYNEQF
>TRBV27|.
ASSDRSAGPNEQF
>TRBV7-9|.
ASSGTRQGYEQY
>TRBV9|.
ASSGQNTGELF
>TRBV27|.
ASSLSGGNPYEQY
>TRBV2|.
ASSETGNYGYT
>TRBV6-5|.
ASSYSQGAGETQY
>TRBV10-2|few
ASSESAITGIRSPLH
>TRBV5-4|.
ASSLVDRGLYEQY
>TRBV28|.
ASSIRDRGNTIY
>TRBV6-1|.
ASFNLGQGNQPQH
>TRBV2|.
ASSDPDRKGNTIY
>TRBV30|.
ACLTGNTEAF
>TRBV27|.
ASSWRTGGDTQY
>TRBV13|.
ASSLAGNTEAF
>TRBV6-1|.
ASSVRDRESETQY
>TRBV28|.
ASSRQANLYNSPLH
>TRBV27|few
ASTSLDRGSYEQY
>TRBV28|.
ASSLAATGELF
>TRBV19|.
ASSIDRDSLNSPLH
>TRBV29-1|few
SVGTGTLEQY